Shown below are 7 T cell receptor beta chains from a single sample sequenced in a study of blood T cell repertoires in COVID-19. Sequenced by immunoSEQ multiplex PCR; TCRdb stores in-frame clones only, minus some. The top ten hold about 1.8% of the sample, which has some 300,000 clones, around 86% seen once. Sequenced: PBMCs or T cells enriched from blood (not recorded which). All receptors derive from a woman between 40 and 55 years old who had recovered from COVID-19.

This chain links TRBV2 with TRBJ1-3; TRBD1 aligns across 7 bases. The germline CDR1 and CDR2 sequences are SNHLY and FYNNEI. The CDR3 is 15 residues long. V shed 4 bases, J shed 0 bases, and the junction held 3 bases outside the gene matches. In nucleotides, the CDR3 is TGTGCCAGCAGTGTTGGGACAGTCTCTGGAAACACCATATATTTT. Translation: CASSVGTVSGNTIYF.

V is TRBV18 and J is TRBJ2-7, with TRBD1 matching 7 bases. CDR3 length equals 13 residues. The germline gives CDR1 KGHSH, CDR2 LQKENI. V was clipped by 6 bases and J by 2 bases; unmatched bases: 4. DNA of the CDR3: TGTGCCAGCTCGGGACAGCCCCCCTACGAGCAGTACTTC. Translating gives CASSGQPPYEQYF.

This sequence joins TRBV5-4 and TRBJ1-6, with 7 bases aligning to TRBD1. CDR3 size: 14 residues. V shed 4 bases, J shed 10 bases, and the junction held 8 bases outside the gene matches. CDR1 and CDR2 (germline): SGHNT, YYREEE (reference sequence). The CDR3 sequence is CASSLAGGGSPLHF. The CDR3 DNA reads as TGTGCCAGCAGCCTGGCAGGGGGAGGCTCACCCCTCCACTTT.

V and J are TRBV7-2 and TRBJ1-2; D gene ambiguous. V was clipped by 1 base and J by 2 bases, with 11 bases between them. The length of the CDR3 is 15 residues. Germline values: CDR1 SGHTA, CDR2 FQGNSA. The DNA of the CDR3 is TGTGCCAGCAGCTTAGGGAGGGAGAGCAACTATGGCTACACCTTC. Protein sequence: CASSLGRESNYGYTF.

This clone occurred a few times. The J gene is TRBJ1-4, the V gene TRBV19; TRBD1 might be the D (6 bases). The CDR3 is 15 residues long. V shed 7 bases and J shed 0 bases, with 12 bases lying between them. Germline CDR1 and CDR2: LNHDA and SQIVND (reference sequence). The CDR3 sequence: CASKFKGATNEKLFF. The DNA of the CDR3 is TGTGCCAGTAAATTCAAGGGGGCAACTAATGAAAAACTGTTTTTT.

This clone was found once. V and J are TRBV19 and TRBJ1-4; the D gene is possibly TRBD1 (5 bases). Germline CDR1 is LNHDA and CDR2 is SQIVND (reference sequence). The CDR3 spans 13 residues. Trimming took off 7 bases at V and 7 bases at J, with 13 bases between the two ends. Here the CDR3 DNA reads TGTGCCAGTACAGGGTTTCTCAGTGAAAAACTGTTTTTT. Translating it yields CASTGFLSEKLFF.

CDR3 in DNA: TGCGCCAGCAGCCAAGATAATTCCCCTACGAACACTGAAGCTTTCTTT. Translated, it gives CASSQDNSPTNTEAFF. This chain uses TRBV4-1 with TRBJ1-1, with no clear D. Trimming stripped 0 bases from V and 1 base from J, with 12 bases between. The germline V gene has CDR1 MGHRA and CDR2 YSYEKL. The CDR3 consists of 16 residues.